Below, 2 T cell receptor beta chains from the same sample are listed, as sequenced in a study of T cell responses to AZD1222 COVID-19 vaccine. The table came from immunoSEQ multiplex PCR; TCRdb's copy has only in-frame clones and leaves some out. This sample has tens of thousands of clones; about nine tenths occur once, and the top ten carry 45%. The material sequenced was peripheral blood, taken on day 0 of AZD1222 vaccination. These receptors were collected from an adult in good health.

The CDR3 here is CASSFTGVGTGELFF. The CDR3 nucleotides read TGCGCCAGCAGCTTTACAGGGGTGGGCACCGGGGAGCTGTTTTTT. The chain recombines TRBV5-1 with TRBJ2-2, with 7 bases aligning to TRBD1. Trimming at V came to 2 bases and at J to 4 bases, leaving 5 bases not matched to a gene. The CDR3 extends over 15 amino acids. CDR1 SGHRS and CDR2 YFSETQ come from the germline V gene. The full variable domain, in which reference TRBV5-1 and TRBJ2-2 provide the parts outside the CDR3, is KAGVTQTPRYLIKTRGQQVTLSCSPISGHRSVSWYQQTPGQGLQFLFEYFSETQRNKGNFPGRFSGRQFSNSRSEMNVSTLELGDSALYLCASSFTGVGTGELFFGEGSRLTVL.

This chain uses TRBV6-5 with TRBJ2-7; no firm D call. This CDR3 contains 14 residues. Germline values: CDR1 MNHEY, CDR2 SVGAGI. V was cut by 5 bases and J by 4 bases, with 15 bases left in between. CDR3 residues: CASSPKAMVYEQYF. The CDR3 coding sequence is TGTGCCAGCAGTCCTAAGGCTATGGTGTACGAGCAGTACTTC.